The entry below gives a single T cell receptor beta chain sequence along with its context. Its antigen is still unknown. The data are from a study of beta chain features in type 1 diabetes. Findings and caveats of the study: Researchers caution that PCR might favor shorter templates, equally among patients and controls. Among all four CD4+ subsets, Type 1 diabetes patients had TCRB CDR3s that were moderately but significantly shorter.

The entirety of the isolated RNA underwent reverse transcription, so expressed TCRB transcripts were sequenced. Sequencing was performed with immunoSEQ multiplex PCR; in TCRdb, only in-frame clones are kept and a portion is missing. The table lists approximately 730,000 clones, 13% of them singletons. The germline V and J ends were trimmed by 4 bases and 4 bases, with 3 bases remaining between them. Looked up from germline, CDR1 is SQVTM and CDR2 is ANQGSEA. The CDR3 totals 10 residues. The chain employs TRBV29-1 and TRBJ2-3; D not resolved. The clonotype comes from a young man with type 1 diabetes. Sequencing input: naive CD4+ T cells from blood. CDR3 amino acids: CSVASDTQYF. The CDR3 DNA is TGCAGCGTTGCCTCAGATACGCAGTATTTT.